The subject of this entry is one TCR beta chain. TCRdb re-called the RT-PCR reads through MiXCR, storing one row per CDR3 protein. Counted here are more than 600,000 distinct CDR3 sequences, 14% occurring once; the ten biggest clones make up roughly 3.9%. This receptor was obtained from a female donor in good health, serving as a healthy control. Source material: memory CD4+ T cells from blood.

DNA of the CDR3: TGTGCCACCAGTGAAGGGACGGTATACAATGAGCAGTTCTTC. It is translated as CATSEGTVYNEQFF. The chain carries TRBV24-1 and TRBJ2-1, with D perhaps matching TRBD1 or TRBD2 (5 bases each). Germline V gene sequence: CDR1 KGHDR, CDR2 SFDVKD. The CDR3 has 14 residues. Trimming took off 4 bases at V and 4 bases at J, with 10 bases between the two ends.